This is a list of T cell receptor beta chains from one sample in a study of T cells expressing NK-cell markers. TCRdb reanalyzed the 5' RACE reads and collapses them to one entry per CDR3 protein, without DNA. The listing records 500,000 to 700,000 distinct CDR3 sequences. The sample comprised blood T cells: a sorted CD56 or NKG2C T cell subset, CD4+ or CD8+ T cells, or bulk PBMC T cells (not recorded which). These receptors were collected from a man aged 18 to 35 in good health. The CDR3 runs from the conserved cysteine through the conserved F or W.

J: TRBJ1-2
V: TRBV14
CDR3: CASSPSREWRGYTF

J: TRBJ2-3
V: TRBV10-3
CDR3: CAISGQADTQYF

J: TRBJ1-3
V: TRBV6-6
CDR3: CASSLTAGNTIYF

J: TRBJ2-1
V: TRBV6-2/TRBV6-3
CDR3: CASSHSGVGEQFF

J: TRBJ2-1
V: TRBV12-3/TRBV12-4
CDR3: CASSLGGSSWSNEQFF

J: TRBJ1-1
V: TRBV5-1
CDR3: CASTPSIGQNTEAFF

J: TRBJ2-1
V: TRBV4-3
CDR3: CASSQARRATYNEQFF

J: TRBJ2-2
V: TRBV7-2
CDR3: CASSLIETGELFF

J: TRBJ1-1
V: TRBV5-1
CDR3: CASSQIGLGVNTEAFF

J: TRBJ1-1
V: TRBV5-1
CDR3: CASSPKVSAEAFF

J: TRBJ1-2
V: TRBV7-3
CDR3: CASSGTGTGGYTF

J: TRBJ2-1
V: TRBV5-1
CDR3: CASSLVSAAGGPSYNEQFF

J: TRBJ1-1
V: TRBV6-2/TRBV6-3
CDR3: CASSYGQGRAFF

J: TRBJ1-5
V: TRBV7-6
CDR3: CASSSSGGLQPQHF

J: TRBJ2-1
V: TRBV13
CDR3: CASSLRQGTLSSYNEQFF

J: TRBJ2-1
V: TRBV29-1
CDR3: CSAGTSPSSEQFF

J: TRBJ2-6
V: TRBV27
CDR3: CASSLVRAGANVLTF

J: TRBJ2-7
V: TRBV3-1
CDR3: CASSTSIGQGLPEQYF

J: TRBJ2-3
V: TRBV27
CDR3: CASSLGRADTQYF

J: TRBJ2-7
V: TRBV4-3
CDR3: CASSQDGGTGREQYF

J: TRBJ2-3
V: TRBV5-1
CDR3: CASSARGQSSTDTQYF

J: TRBJ2-6
V: TRBV12-3/TRBV12-4
CDR3: CASRGTAGANVLTF

J: TRBJ2-1
V: TRBV5-1
CDR3: CASSPWSVSYNEQFF

J: TRBJ2-1
V: TRBV20-1
CDR3: CSVTGQTYNEQFF

J: TRBJ1-5
V: TRBV6-1
CDR3: CASSEGSGSNQPQHF

J: TRBJ2-1
V: TRBV27
CDR3: CASSLSLAGVGGHNEQFF

J: TRBJ1-1
V: TRBV20-1
CDR3: CSAKGLGYTEAFF

J: TRBJ1-1
V: TRBV7-9
CDR3: CASIETEVNTEAFF